This TCR beta chain was found in a study of OX40 agonist ivuxolimab in advanced cancers. Study context: An agonistic anti-OX40 (CD134) antibody, ivuxolimab, was used to treat the patients.

TCRdb keeps only in-frame clones here, not all; method: immunoSEQ multiplex PCR. The profile shows 90,000 to 100,000 clones, around 96% of them singletons. Germline CDR1 and CDR2: SEHNR and FQNEAQ (reference sequence). CDR3 length equals 15 residues. About this clone itself: Its ends do not fully match the called genes, so a read error is possible.

This TCR derives from an adult with an advanced solid tumor such as melanoma, head and neck, liver or kidney cancer. V gene TRBV7-9 combines with J gene TRBJ2-3; D is tentatively TRBD1 or TRBD2 (5 bases each). Sequenced here: CD4+ or CD8+ T cells sorted from blood, sampled in a trial of the OX40 agonist ivuxolimab. CDR3 protein: CASSQDWDLLDTQYF. The CDR3 DNA reads TGCGCCAGCAGCCAAGATTGGGACCTCTTGGATACGCAGTATTTT.